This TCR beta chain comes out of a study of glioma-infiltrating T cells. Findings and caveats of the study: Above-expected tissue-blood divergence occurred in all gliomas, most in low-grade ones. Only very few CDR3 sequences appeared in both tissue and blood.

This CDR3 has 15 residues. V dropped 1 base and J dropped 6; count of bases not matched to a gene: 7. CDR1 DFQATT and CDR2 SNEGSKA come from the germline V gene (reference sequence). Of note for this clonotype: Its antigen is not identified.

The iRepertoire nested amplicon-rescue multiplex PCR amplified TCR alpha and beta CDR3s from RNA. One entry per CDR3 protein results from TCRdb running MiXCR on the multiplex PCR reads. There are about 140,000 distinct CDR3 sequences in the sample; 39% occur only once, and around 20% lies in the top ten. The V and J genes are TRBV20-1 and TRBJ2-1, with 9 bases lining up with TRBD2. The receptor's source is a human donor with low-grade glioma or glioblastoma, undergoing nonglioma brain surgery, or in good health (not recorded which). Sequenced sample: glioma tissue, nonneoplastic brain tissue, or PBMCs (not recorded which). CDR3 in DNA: TGCAGTGCTAGAGTAGCTAGCGGGATGGGCAATGAGCAGTTCTTC. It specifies CSARVASGMGNEQFF.